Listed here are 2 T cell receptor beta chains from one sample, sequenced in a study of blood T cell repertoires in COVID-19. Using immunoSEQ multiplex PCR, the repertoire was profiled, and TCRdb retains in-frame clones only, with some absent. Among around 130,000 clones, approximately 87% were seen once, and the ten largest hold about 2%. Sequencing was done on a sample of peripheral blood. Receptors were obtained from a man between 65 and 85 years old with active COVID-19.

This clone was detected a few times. The CDR3 coding sequence is TGTGCCAGCAGTGGTCGAGGGGGACAGCCCCAGCATTTT. This codes for CASSGRGGQPQHF. The rearrangement uses TRBV2 and TRBJ1-5, with TRBD1 as a possible D gene (6 bases). The CDR3 loop spans 13 amino acids. V was pared by 4 bases and J by 7 bases, with 11 bases between. In germline, CDR1 is SNHLY, CDR2 FYNNEI. The full variable domain, rest sourced from reference TRBV2 and TRBJ1-5, is EPEVTQTPSHQVTQMGQEVILRCVPISNHLYFYWYRQILGQKVEFLVSFYNNEISEKSEIFDDQFSVERPDGSNFTLKIRSTKLEDSAMYFCASSGRGGQPQHFGDGTRLSIL.

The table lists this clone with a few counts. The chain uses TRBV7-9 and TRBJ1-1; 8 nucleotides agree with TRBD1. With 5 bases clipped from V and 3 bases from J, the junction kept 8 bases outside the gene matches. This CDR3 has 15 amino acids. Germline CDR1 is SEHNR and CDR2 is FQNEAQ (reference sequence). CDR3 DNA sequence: TGTGCCAGCAGCCCCAGGGACAGGCCGTACACTGAAGCTTTCTTT. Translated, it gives CASSPRDRPYTEAFF.